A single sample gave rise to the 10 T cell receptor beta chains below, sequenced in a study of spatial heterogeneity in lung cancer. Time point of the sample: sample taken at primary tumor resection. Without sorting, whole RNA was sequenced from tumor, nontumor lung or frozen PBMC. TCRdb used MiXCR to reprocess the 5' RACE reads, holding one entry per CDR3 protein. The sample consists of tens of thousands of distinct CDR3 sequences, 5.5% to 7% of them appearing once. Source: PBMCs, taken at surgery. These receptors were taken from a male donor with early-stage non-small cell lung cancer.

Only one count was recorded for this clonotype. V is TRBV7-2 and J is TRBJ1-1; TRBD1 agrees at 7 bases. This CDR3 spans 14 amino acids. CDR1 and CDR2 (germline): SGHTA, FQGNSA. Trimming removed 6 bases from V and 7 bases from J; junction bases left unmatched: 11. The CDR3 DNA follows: TGTGCCAGCAGAACCGTGCCGGGGACAGTTGAAGCTTTCTTT. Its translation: CASRTVPGTVEAFF.

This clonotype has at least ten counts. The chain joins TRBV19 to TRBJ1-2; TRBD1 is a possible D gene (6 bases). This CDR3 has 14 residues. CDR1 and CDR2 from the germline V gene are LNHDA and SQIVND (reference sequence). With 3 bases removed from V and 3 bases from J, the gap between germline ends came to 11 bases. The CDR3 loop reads CASSMGGADYGYTF. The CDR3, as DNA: TGTGCCAGTAGTATGGGGGGCGCAGACTATGGCTACACCTTC.

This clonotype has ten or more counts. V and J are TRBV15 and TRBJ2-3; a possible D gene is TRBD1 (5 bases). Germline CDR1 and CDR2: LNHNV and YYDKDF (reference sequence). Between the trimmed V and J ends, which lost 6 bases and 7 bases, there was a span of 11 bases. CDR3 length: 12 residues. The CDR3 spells CATSPDIHTQYF. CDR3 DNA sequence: TGTGCCACCAGTCCGGACATCCATACGCAGTATTTT.

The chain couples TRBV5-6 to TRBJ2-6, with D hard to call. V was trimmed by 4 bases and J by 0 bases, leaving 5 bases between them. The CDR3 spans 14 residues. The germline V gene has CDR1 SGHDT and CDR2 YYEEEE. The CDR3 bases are TGTGCCAGCAGCGGGTACTCTGGGGCCAACGTCCTGACTTTC. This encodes CASSGYSGANVLTF. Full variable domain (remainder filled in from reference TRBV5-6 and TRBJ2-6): DAGVTQSPTHLIKTRGQQVTLRCSPKSGHDTVSWYQQALGQGPQFIFQYYEEEERQRGNFPDRFSGHQFPNYSSELNVNALLLGDSALYLCASSGYSGANVLTFGAGSRLTVL.

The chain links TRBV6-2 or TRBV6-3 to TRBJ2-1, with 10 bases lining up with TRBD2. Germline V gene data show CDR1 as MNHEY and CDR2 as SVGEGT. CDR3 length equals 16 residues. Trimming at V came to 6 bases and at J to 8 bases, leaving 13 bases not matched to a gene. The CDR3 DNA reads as TGTGCCAGCAGGTTCCGACTAGCGGGTGGGGGAGATGAGCAGTTCTTC. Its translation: CASRFRLAGGGDEQFF.

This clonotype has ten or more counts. CDR3 residues: CASSFSGGNTGELFF. DNA of the CDR3: TGTGCCAGTAGTTTCTCTGGGGGTAACACCGGGGAGCTGTTTTTT. The chain carries TRBV19 and TRBJ2-2; perhaps D is TRBD1 or TRBD2 (5 bases each). Trimming stripped 5 bases from V and 2 bases from J, with 12 bases between. Germline V gives CDR1 LNHDA, CDR2 SQIVND (reference sequence). This CDR3 is 15 amino acids long.

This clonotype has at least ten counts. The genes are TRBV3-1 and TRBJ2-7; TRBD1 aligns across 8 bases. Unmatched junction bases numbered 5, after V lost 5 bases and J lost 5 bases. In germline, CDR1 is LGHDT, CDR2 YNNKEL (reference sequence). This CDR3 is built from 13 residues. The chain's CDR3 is CASSETGDHEQYF. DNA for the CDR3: TGTGCCAGCAGCGAGACAGGGGACCACGAGCAGTACTTC.

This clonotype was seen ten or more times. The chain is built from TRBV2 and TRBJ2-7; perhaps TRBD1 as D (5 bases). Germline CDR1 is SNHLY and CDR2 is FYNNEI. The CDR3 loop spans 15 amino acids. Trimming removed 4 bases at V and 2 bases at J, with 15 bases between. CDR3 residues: CASSVEGQGPYEQYF. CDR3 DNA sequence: TGTGCCAGCAGTGTAGAAGGGCAGGGTCCCTACGAGCAGTACTTC.

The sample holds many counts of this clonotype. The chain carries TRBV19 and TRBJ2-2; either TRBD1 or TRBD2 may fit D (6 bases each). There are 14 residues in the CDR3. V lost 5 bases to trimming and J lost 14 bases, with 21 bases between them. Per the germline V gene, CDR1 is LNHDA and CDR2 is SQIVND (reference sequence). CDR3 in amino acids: CASSQQGRTGSLFF. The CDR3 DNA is TGTGCCAGTAGTCAACAGGGTAGAACCGGGAGTCTGTTTTTT.

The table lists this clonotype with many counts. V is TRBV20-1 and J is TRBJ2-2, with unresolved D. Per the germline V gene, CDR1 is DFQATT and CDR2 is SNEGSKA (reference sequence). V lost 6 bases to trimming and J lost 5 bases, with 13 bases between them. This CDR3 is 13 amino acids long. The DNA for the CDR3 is TGCAGTGCCCAATACAAGGGTACCGGGGAGCTGTTTTTT. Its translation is CSAQYKGTGELFF.